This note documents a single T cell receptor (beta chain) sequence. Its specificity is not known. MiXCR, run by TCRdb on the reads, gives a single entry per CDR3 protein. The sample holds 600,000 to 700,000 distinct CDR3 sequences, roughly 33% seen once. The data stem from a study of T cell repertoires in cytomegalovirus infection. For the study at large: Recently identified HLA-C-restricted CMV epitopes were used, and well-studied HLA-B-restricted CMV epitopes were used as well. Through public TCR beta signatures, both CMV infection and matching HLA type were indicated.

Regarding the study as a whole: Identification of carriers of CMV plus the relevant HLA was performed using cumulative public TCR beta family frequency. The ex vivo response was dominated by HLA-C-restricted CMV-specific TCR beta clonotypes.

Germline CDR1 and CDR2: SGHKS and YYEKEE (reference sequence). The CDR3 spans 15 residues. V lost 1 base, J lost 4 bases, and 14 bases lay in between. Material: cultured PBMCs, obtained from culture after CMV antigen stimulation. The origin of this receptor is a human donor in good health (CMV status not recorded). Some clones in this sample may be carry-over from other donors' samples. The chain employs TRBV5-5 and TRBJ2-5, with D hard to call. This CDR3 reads CASSLQLVRPETQYF. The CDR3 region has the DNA TGTGCCAGCAGCTTGCAATTAGTGCGTCCAGAGACCCAGTACTTC.